Shown below are 32 T cell receptor beta chains from a single sample sequenced in a study of cytomegalovirus exposure and HLA in healthy donors. Vbeta (60) and Jbeta (13) primers were used in the PCR. Profiled with immunoSEQ multiplex PCR; TCRdb holds only in-frame clones, not every one. This sample carries 100,000 to 120,000 clones, around 85% of them seen once, and the ten largest clones take 6.9%. The sample was PBMCs. All receptors come from a man younger than 45 in good health and CMV-seropositive.

J is TRBJ2-5 and V is TRBV6-1; 7 nucleotides align to TRBD1. The DNA matches TRBJ2-7 better at its end, which makes the J call doubtful. This CDR3 contains 15 residues. In germline, CDR1 is MNHNS, CDR2 SASEGT. In DNA form, the CDR3 reads TGTGCCAGCAGCCCTAGTAAGACAGGGTATGTCGAGCAGTACTTC. Its protein is CASSPSKTGYVEQYF.

This chain links TRBV6-5 with TRBJ1-2, with a possible D match to TRBD1 (6 bases). Trimming shortened V by 5 bases and J by 0 bases, and 13 bases separated the two germline ends. The CDR3 runs 15 residues. In germline, CDR1 is MNHEY, CDR2 SVGAGI. The chain's CDR3 is CASSTSGVANYGYTF. The CDR3 DNA reads TGTGCCAGCAGTACGTCAGGGGTGGCTAACTATGGCTACACCTTC.

The rearrangement uses TRBV19 and TRBJ2-7; D is perhaps TRBD1 (5 bases). Germline V gene sequence: CDR1 LNHDA, CDR2 SQIVND (reference sequence). The CDR3 is made up of 16 amino acids. Trimming removed 0 bases from V and 3 bases from J, with 15 bases in between. The CDR3 loop is CASSIDLFGRGYEQYF. Here the CDR3 DNA reads TGTGCCAGTAGTATAGATCTATTTGGAAGGGGCTACGAGCAGTACTTC.

The gene calls are TRBV28 and TRBJ1-1; TRBD1 agrees at 7 bases. Germline V gene data show CDR1 as MDHEN and CDR2 as SYDVKM. V was clipped by 11 bases and J by 0 bases; unmatched bases: 6. The CDR3 has 13 amino acids. CDR3 loop: CACRTGLNTEAFF. The CDR3 region has the DNA TGTGCCTGCCGGACAGGCCTGAACACTGAAGCTTTCTTT.

The chain links TRBV4-3 to TRBJ1-4; D ambiguous. The V gene's germline CDR1 is LGHNA and CDR2 YSLEER. CDR3 length: 18 amino acids. V gave up 3 bases and J gave up 0 bases, with 17 bases separating them. In DNA, the CDR3 is TGCGCCAGCAGCCATAGTCCGTCGTTCTCAACAACTAATGAAAAACTGTTTTTT. This sequence encodes CASSHSPSFSTTNEKLFF.

This chain connects TRBV28 to TRBJ2-7, with a weak D call TRBD2 (6 bases). Trimming cost V 6 bases and J 3 bases, with 18 bases left between them. Germline V gene sequence: CDR1 MDHEN, CDR2 SYDVKM. This CDR3 is 15 amino acids long. The CDR3 here is CASSPGTFGVYEQYF. The CDR3 DNA follows: TGTGCCAGCAGCCCCGGGACTTTTGGGGTCTACGAGCAGTACTTC.

The chain uses TRBV7-2 and TRBJ2-7; 9 bases agree with TRBD1. V lost 5 bases, J lost 6 bases, and 11 bases stayed unmatched. The CDR3 is 15 residues long. Germline CDR1 SGHTA, CDR2 FQGNSA. The DNA of the CDR3 is TGTGCCAGCAGCCCACTGGGACAGGGAACCGTCGAGCAGTACTTC. Its translation: CASSPLGQGTVEQYF.

This chain joins TRBV16 and TRBJ2-7; 14 bases are a match to TRBD2. Looked up from germline, CDR1 is KGHSY and CDR2 is FQNENV. After removal of 0 bases from V and 2 bases from J, the junction contained 6 bases not matched to a gene. The CDR3 consists of 18 residues. The CDR3 region is CASSQSGLAGGLPYEQYF. The CDR3, as DNA: TGTGCCAGCAGCCAATCCGGACTAGCGGGGGGCCTACCCTACGAGCAGTACTTC.

The chain has TRBV9 and TRBJ2-7, with a possible D match to TRBD2 (5 bases). CDR3 length: 13 residues. In germline, CDR1 is SGDLS, CDR2 YYNGEE. The germline V and J ends were trimmed by 0 bases and 6 bases, with 10 bases remaining between them. This chain's CDR3 is CASSVAGGSEQYF. As DNA, the CDR3 is TGTGCCAGCAGCGTAGCTGGTGGGAGCGAGCAGTACTTC.

The chain uses TRBV5-1 and TRBJ1-1; tentatively, D is TRBD1 (6 bases). The ends were cut back, 4 bases at V and 5 bases at J, with 15 bases in the middle. This CDR3 contains 14 residues. From germline, CDR1 is SGHRS and CDR2 YFSETQ. The CDR3 spells CASSELRGKTEAFF. The CDR3 coding sequence is TGCGCCAGCAGCGAATTGAGGGGGAAGACTGAAGCTTTCTTT.

The rearrangement links TRBV7-8 to TRBJ1-4; 11 bases match TRBD1. The CDR3 extends over 14 amino acids. Germline V gene data show CDR1 as SGHVS and CDR2 as FQNEAQ. J lost 3 bases, V lost 6 bases, and 0 bases had no gene match. CDR3 in amino acids: CASRGQGANEKLFF. CDR3 coding DNA: TGTGCCAGCAGGGGACAGGGGGCTAATGAAAAACTGTTTTTT.

The rearrangement links TRBV7-6 to TRBJ2-7, with D possibly TRBD1 on 5 matching bases. Germline lookup yields CDR1 SGHVS and CDR2 FNYEAQ. This CDR3 comprises 13 residues. V was trimmed by 4 bases and J by 3 bases, leaving 10 bases between them. DNA of the CDR3: TGTGCCAGCAGCTCCCGACAGATCTACGAGCAGTACTTC. Its translation is CASSSRQIYEQYF.

This chain uses TRBV7-9 with TRBJ1-4; D may be TRBD1 (6 bases). Trimming cost V 5 bases and J 0 bases, with 22 bases left between them. Germline assignment: CDR1 SEHNR and CDR2 FQNEAQ (reference sequence). The CDR3 runs 19 residues. This chain's CDR3 is CASSPYHGTLVATNEKLFF. The CDR3 region has the DNA TGTGCCAGCAGCCCTTATCACGGGACACTCGTTGCAACTAATGAAAAACTGTTTTTT.

The chain has TRBV27 and TRBJ2-5; the D gene is possibly TRBD2 (5 bases). The J call is doubtful: the DNA matches TRBJ2-7 better. Germline V gene sequence: CDR1 MNHEY, CDR2 SMNVEV (reference sequence). This CDR3 region has 15 residues. The CDR3: CASSLGWAQADEQYF. For the CDR3, the DNA is TGTGCCAGCAGTTTAGGGTGGGCACAAGCGGACGAGCAGTACTTC.

As regards this clone: The same CDR3 is also encoded by other DNA sequences in this sample. The rearrangement joins TRBV6-5 to TRBJ1-2; D not resolved. Trimming removed 6 bases at V and 0 bases at J, with 5 bases between. The V gene's germline CDR1 is MNHEY and CDR2 SVGAGI. The CDR3 has 12 residues. The CDR3 loop is CASSPSNYGYTF. The CDR3 DNA reads as TGTGCCAGCAGCCCTTCTAACTATGGCTACACCTTC.

The chain carries TRBV7-9 and TRBJ1-4, with TRBD1 matching over 9 bases. V was pared by 3 bases and J by 12 bases, with 2 bases of the junction left unmatched. The CDR3 sequence is 12 residues long. Germline assignment: CDR1 SEHNR and CDR2 FQNEAQ (reference sequence). CDR3 sequence: CASSFGQGQLFF. The CDR3 DNA follows: TGTGCCAGCAGCTTCGGACAGGGGCAACTGTTTTTT. The full variable domain, its missing parts supplied by reference TRBV7-9 and TRBJ1-4, is DTGVSQNPRHKITKRGQNVTFRCDPISEHNRLYWYRQTLGQGPEFLTYFQNEAQLEKSRLLSDRFSAERPKGSFSTLEIQRTEQGDSAMYLCASSFGQGQLFFGSGTQLSVL.

This clone came up a few times. The chain employs TRBV5-1 and TRBJ1-2; a weak D match, TRBD1 (5 bases). V lost 4 bases and J 13 bases, leaving 29 bases between the germline ends. This CDR3 has 16 residues. The germline CDR1 and CDR2 sequences are SGHRS and YFSETQ. CDR3 DNA: TGCGCCAGCAGCCCGGACGGGACCGGATCCATATGGGGGGGCACCTTC. This encodes CASSPDGTGSIWGGTF.

This clone was seen only a few times. V gene TRBV6-1 combines with J gene TRBJ1-5, with D perhaps TRBD1 (5 bases). The germline V gene encodes CDR1 MNHNS and CDR2 SASEGT. CDR3 length equals 14 residues. Between the trimmed V and J ends, which lost 7 bases and 7 bases, there was a span of 17 bases. The CDR3 sequence: CASNPTGSGQPQHF. The DNA for the CDR3 is TGTGCCAGCAACCCTACAGGTTCTGGGCAGCCCCAGCATTTT.

The chain uses TRBV30 and TRBJ1-2, with TRBD1 matching over 8 bases. The germline gives CDR1 GTSNPN, CDR2 SVGIG (reference sequence). CDR3 length: 13 residues. V dropped 3 bases and J dropped 8; count of bases not matched to a gene: 8. The CDR3 protein is CAWSAGTGPGYTF. Written as DNA, the CDR3 is TGTGCCTGGAGCGCCGGGACAGGCCCCGGCTACACCTTC.

The CDR3 protein is CASSQGGGRGYGYTF. Here the CDR3 DNA reads TGCGCCAGCAGCCAAGGGGGGGGCAGAGGCTATGGCTACACCTTC. This rearrangement joins TRBV4-1 to TRBJ1-2; D is perhaps TRBD1 (6 bases). Trimming cost V 1 base and J 4 bases, with 13 bases left between them. Germline lookup yields CDR1 MGHRA and CDR2 YSYEKL. CDR3 length: 15 residues.

The chain has TRBV4-1 and TRBJ1-2; possible D gene TRBD1, 5 bases. Per the germline V gene, CDR1 is MGHRA and CDR2 is YSYEKL. This CDR3 has 15 residues. Deletions cut 5 bases from V and 2 bases from J, with 15 bases between. The chain's CDR3 is CASSNPGQANYGYTF. CDR3 DNA sequence: TGCGCCAGCAGCAACCCAGGGCAGGCAAACTATGGCTACACCTTC.

This rearrangement joins TRBV6-5 to TRBJ2-2; 8 bases map to TRBD2. Germline V gives CDR1 MNHEY, CDR2 SVGAGI. The ends lost 5 bases at V and 5 bases at J; junction bases unmatched: 7. The length of the CDR3 is 15 residues. CDR3 loop: CASSAPGGLTGELFF. In nucleotides, the CDR3 is TGTGCCAGCAGTGCCCCGGGGGGGCTGACCGGGGAGCTGTTTTTT.

Only one count was recorded for this clone. The chain uses TRBV7-2 and TRBJ1-5; TRBD1 might be the D (5 bases). The CDR3 runs to 13 residues. V was cut by 5 bases and J by 6 bases, with 11 bases left in between. In germline, CDR1 is SGHTA, CDR2 FQGNSA. The CDR3 protein is CASSTRVPQPQHF. DNA for the CDR3: TGTGCCAGCAGCACCAGGGTGCCTCAGCCCCAGCATTTT.

This chain joins TRBV10-1 and TRBJ1-2, with D perhaps TRBD1 (6 bases). The germline V and J ends were trimmed by 3 bases and 2 bases, with 7 bases remaining between them. CDR3 size: 13 residues. Germline V gene data show CDR1 as WNHNN and CDR2 as SYGVQD (reference sequence). The CDR3 nucleotides read TGCGCCAGCAGTGATACAGGGAACTATGGCTACACCTTC. Translating it yields CASSDTGNYGYTF.

V usage is TRBV5-1 and J usage is TRBJ2-1; 10 bases are shared with TRBD2. J was trimmed by 9 bases and V by 1 base; bases with no gene match: 4. This CDR3 comprises 14 residues. Germline CDR1 is SGHRS and CDR2 is YFSETQ. The CDR3 spells CASSLKRGGLEQFF. The CDR3 DNA is TGCGCCAGCAGCTTGAAGCGGGGGGGCCTTGAGCAGTTCTTC.

J is TRBJ1-6 and V is TRBV4-3; 7 bases map to TRBD1. CDR1 LGHNA and CDR2 YSLEER come from the germline V gene. The CDR3 is 14 amino acids. The V gene end was trimmed by 3 bases and the J gene end by 4 bases; junction bases not matched to a gene: 0. This chain's CDR3 is CASSQTGYNSPLHF. CDR3 DNA sequence: TGCGCCAGCAGCCAGACAGGGTATAATTCACCCCTCCACTTT.

This chain connects TRBV11-1 to TRBJ2-4, with 8 bases lining up with TRBD2. V was pared by 5 bases and J by 6 bases, with 9 bases of the junction left unmatched. The CDR3 spans 15 residues. CDR1 is SGHAT and CDR2 is FQDESV in the germline V gene (reference sequence). DNA for the CDR3: TGTGCCAGCAGCCGCCTCGGGAGGGAGGGAAACATTCAGTACTTC. Translation gives CASSRLGREGNIQYF.

The chain is built from TRBV15 and TRBJ1-5; D gene unclear. The CDR3 has 15 amino acids. The V gene lost 0 bases and the J gene lost 7 bases, with 13 bases spanning the gap. Germline V gene sequence: CDR1 LNHNV, CDR2 YYDKDF (reference sequence). CDR3 DNA sequence: TGTGCCACCAGCAGAGATTCGCGGGTGGGGCAGCCCCAGCATTTT. Its protein product is CATSRDSRVGQPQHF.

The chain couples TRBV5-1 to TRBJ2-5; D possibly corresponds to TRBD2 (6 bases). The V gene lost 5 bases and the J gene lost 0 bases, with 8 bases spanning the gap. CDR1 and CDR2 from the germline V gene are SGHRS and YFSETQ. The CDR3 is 13 residues long. In nucleotides, the CDR3 is TGCGCCAGCAGTGGGGGGTACCAAGAGACCCAGTACTTC. It codes for CASSGGYQETQYF. The full variable domain, its missing parts supplied by reference TRBV5-1 and TRBJ2-5, is KAGVTQTPRYLIKTRGQQVTLSCSPISGHRSVSWYQQTPGQGLQFLFEYFSETQRNKGNFPGRFSGRQFSNSRSEMNVSTLELGDSALYLCASSGGYQETQYFGPGTRLLVL.

There are a few counts of this clone. The rearrangement uses TRBV6-4 and TRBJ1-1; possibly TRBD1 for D (5 bases). The CDR3 contains 17 residues. Germline values: CDR1 MRHNA, CDR2 SNTAGT. Trimming left V 6 bases short and J 1 base short, with 21 bases between. CDR3 in amino acids: CASRTPRPGQPNTEAFF. The CDR3 DNA reads as TGTGCCAGCAGGACCCCGAGGCCCGGACAACCGAACACTGAAGCTTTCTTT.

This chain links TRBV27 with TRBJ1-1, with 10 bases identical to TRBD1. The CDR3 length is 14 residues. V shed 5 bases, J shed 7 bases, and the junction held 7 bases outside the gene matches. Germline loops: CDR1 MNHEY, CDR2 SMNVEV (reference sequence). CDR3 sequence reads: CASSNRQGANEAFF. The CDR3 DNA is TGTGCCAGCAGTAATCGACAGGGGGCGAATGAAGCTTTCTTT.

The chain links TRBV6-1 to TRBJ1-5; TRBD1 aligns across 7 bases. Trimming at V came to 7 bases and at J to 4 bases, leaving 4 bases not matched to a gene. The CDR3 totals 13 residues. The V gene's germline CDR1 is MNHNS and CDR2 SASEGT. The CDR3 DNA reads TGTGCCAGCACCTTACAGGGGAATCAGCCCCAGCATTTT. As protein: CASTLQGNQPQHF.